The rows below give T cell receptor beta chains drawn from one sample of a study of Ad26.COV2.S vaccination and SARS-CoV-2 variants. Measured with immunoSEQ multiplex PCR; TCRdb has only the in-frame clones, and not every one. The sample yields approximately 420,000 clones, around 89% seen once. Specimen: peripheral blood, collected in a trial of Ad26.COV2.S vaccine versus placebo. The receptor set was obtained from a person aged 18-65 years who received the Ad26.COV2.S COVID-19 vaccine or a placebo. CDR3s include the opening cysteine and the closing phenylalanine or tryptophan. Each record gives: D gene, J gene, V gene, CDR3 DNA, CDR3 protein. D genes are given only for firm matches.

d_call: -; j_call: TRBJ1-1; v_call: TRBV5-6; cdr3_nt: TGTGCCAGCAGCTCCACCCCAGGGGAAATGAACACTGAAGCTTTCTTT; cdr3_aa: CASSSTPGEMNTEAFF
d_call: -; j_call: TRBJ1-2; v_call: TRBV9; cdr3_nt: TGTGCCAGCAGCTCGACACCAAATGCTAACTATGGCTACACCTTC; cdr3_aa: CASSSTPNANYGYTF
d_call: -; j_call: TRBJ2-6; v_call: TRBV15; cdr3_nt: TGTGCCACCAGCAGGGCCCCTGGGACGAGCTCTGGGGCCAACGTCCTGACTTTC; cdr3_aa: CATSRAPGTSSGANVLTF
d_call: -; j_call: TRBJ2-5; v_call: TRBV25-1; cdr3_nt: TGTGCCAGCAGTGAGCCAGGGAAAGAGACCCAGTACTTC; cdr3_aa: CASSEPGKETQYF
d_call: -; j_call: TRBJ2-1; v_call: TRBV7-3; cdr3_nt: TGTGCCAGCAGCTTACGAGCTGGGGGAATAAGTTTACAGGATGAGCAGTTCTTC; cdr3_aa: CASSLRAGGISLQDEQFF
d_call: TRBD1; j_call: TRBJ1-5; v_call: TRBV6-1; cdr3_nt: TGTGCCAGCAGTGAGTTGGGGACAGGGAATCAGCCCCAGCATTTT; cdr3_aa: CASSELGTGNQPQHF
d_call: -; j_call: TRBJ1-6; v_call: TRBV5-1; cdr3_nt: TGCGCCAGCAGCGGGCAGGTCGCTCGCTCACCCCTCCACTTT; cdr3_aa: CASSGQVARSPLHF
d_call: -; j_call: TRBJ1-2; v_call: TRBV30; cdr3_nt: TGTGCCTGGAGTGACGTTCGGGGCTACACCTTC; cdr3_aa: CAWSDVRGYTF
d_call: TRBD1; j_call: TRBJ1-3; v_call: TRBV27; cdr3_nt: TGTGCCAGCAGTTCCGGGACAGTATCTGGAAACACCATATATTTT; cdr3_aa: CASSSGTVSGNTIYF
d_call: TRBD1; j_call: TRBJ2-3; v_call: TRBV6-4; cdr3_nt: TGTGCCAGCAGTGACGGACAGGGAAGCACAGATACGCAGTATTTT; cdr3_aa: CASSDGQGSTDTQYF
d_call: -; j_call: TRBJ2-1; v_call: TRBV19; cdr3_nt: TGTGCCAGTAGTATGGGGGTTAATGAGCAGTTCTTC; cdr3_aa: CASSMGVNEQFF
d_call: -; j_call: TRBJ2-1; v_call: TRBV7-3; cdr3_nt: TGTGCCAGCAGCCCCACCGGATCCTATCTTTACAATGAGCAGTTCTTC; cdr3_aa: CASSPTGSYLYNEQFF
d_call: -; j_call: TRBJ1-5; v_call: TRBV12-3/TRBV12-4; cdr3_nt: TGTGCCAGCAGTCCCGGGACGCAACAGCCCCAGCATTTT; cdr3_aa: CASSPGTQQPQHF
d_call: -; j_call: TRBJ2-7; v_call: TRBV27; cdr3_nt: TGTGCCAGCAGTTTTCTCGGAACTCTGAAATACGAGCAGTACTTC; cdr3_aa: CASSFLGTLKYEQYF
d_call: -; j_call: TRBJ2-2; v_call: TRBV10-1; cdr3_nt: TGCGCCAGCACTCCCGGCGGCAGCACCGGGGAGCTGTTTTTT; cdr3_aa: CASTPGGSTGELFF
d_call: -; j_call: TRBJ1-1; v_call: TRBV3-1/TRBV3-2; cdr3_nt: TGTGCCAGCAGCCAGGCCATGACAGGGAACACTGAAGCTTTCTTT; cdr3_aa: CASSQAMTGNTEAFF
d_call: -; j_call: TRBJ1-1; v_call: TRBV4-3; cdr3_nt: TGCGCCAGCAGCCTTTCCGGACGGATGAACACTGAAGCTTTCTTT; cdr3_aa: CASSLSGRMNTEAFF
d_call: -; j_call: TRBJ1-1; v_call: TRBV2; cdr3_nt: TGTGCCAGCAGTGTAAGGGGAACTGAAGCTTTCTTT; cdr3_aa: CASSVRGTEAFF